Below are 21 T cell receptor beta chains sequenced from a single sample in a study of T cells in Graves' hyperthyroidism and ophthalmopathy. The TCR beta CDR3 regions underwent amplification using RNA transcripts as the source. First-round RT-PCR of the TCR CDR3 relied on the HTBI primer set. In TCRdb, the multiplex PCR reads were re-called with MiXCR into one record per CDR3 protein. The sample carries about 500,000 distinct CDR3 sequences, approximately 16% recorded once. Specimen: blood. The receptors originated from a woman aged 25-40 years with Graves' ophthalmopathy.

The chain links TRBV12-3 or TRBV12-4 to TRBJ2-2; no clear D gene. Trimming pared 5 bases from V and 8 bases from J, leaving 9 bases between. The CDR3 length is 12 residues. This CDR3 reads CASSDIMGELFF. The CDR3 DNA follows: TGTGCCAGCAGTGATATTATGGGGGAGCTGTTTTTT.

This clonotype was picked up many times. The rearrangement uses TRBV3-1 and TRBJ1-4; a weak D match, TRBD1 (5 bases). Trimming pared 3 bases from V and 10 bases from J, leaving 12 bases between. The CDR3 covers 13 residues. Per germline, CDR1 LGHDT and CDR2 YNNKEL (reference sequence). The CDR3, as DNA: TGTGCCAGCAGCCACGGGGGGATCGGAAAACTGTTTTTT. It is translated as CASSHGGIGKLFF.

This clonotype was found many times. The CDR3 sequence is CSATKGGPSEQYF. CDR3 nucleotides: TGCAGTGCTACTAAAGGAGGGCCGAGCGAGCAGTACTTC. The chain carries TRBV20-1 and TRBJ2-7, with D possibly matching TRBD2 (6 bases). V gave up 4 bases and J gave up 6 bases, with 16 bases separating them. CDR1 and CDR2 from the germline V gene are DFQATT and SNEGSKA (reference sequence). CDR3 length: 13 residues.

There are many counts of this clonotype. This rearrangement joins TRBV20-1 to TRBJ1-1, with 12 bases fitting TRBD1. The CDR3 covers 15 residues. From germline, CDR1 is DFQATT and CDR2 SNEGSKA (reference sequence). Trimming at V came to 3 bases and at J to 4 bases, leaving 6 bases not matched to a gene. CDR3 region: CSARGQGALGTEAFF. The CDR3 DNA sequence: TGCAGTGCTAGGGGACAGGGGGCTCTTGGCACTGAAGCTTTCTTT.

The chain recombines TRBV7-2 with TRBJ2-2; D perhaps matches TRBD2 (6 bases). Trimming left V 0 bases short and J 3 bases short, with 14 bases between. Germline CDR1 and CDR2: SGHTA and FQGNSA. The CDR3 has 17 residues. CDR3 sequence (DNA): TGTGCCAGCAGCTTAGCGATCCGGGAGTACCACACCGGGGAGCTGTTTTTT. Its translation is CASSLAIREYHTGELFF.

The gene calls are TRBV5-1 and TRBJ2-5, with D unresolved. V was clipped by 2 bases and J by 2 bases, with 10 bases between them. This CDR3 comprises 14 residues. The V gene's germline CDR1 is SGHRS and CDR2 YFSETQ. The CDR3 reads CASSLPSSQETQYF. In DNA form, the CDR3 reads TGCGCCAGCAGCTTACCCAGCTCACAAGAGACCCAGTACTTC.

This clonotype was observed at least ten times. The chain employs TRBV27 and TRBJ1-2; 7 nucleotides align to TRBD1. Losses at the gene ends were 2 bases for V and 4 bases for J; bases not matched to a gene: 4. CDR3 length equals 14 residues. CDR1 and CDR2 from the germline V gene are MNHEY and SMNVEV (reference sequence). The CDR3 DNA reads TGTGCCAGCAGTTTACTGGGACAGCGCTATGGCTACACCTTC. It codes for CASSLLGQRYGYTF.

Ten or more counts support this clonotype. This rearrangement joins TRBV18 to TRBJ2-7; D is ambiguous. Germline V lookup: CDR1 KGHSH, CDR2 LQKENI. The V end lost 2 bases, the J end lost 3 bases, and 5 bases lay between the germline ends. This CDR3 comprises 12 residues. For the CDR3, the DNA is TGTGCCAGCTCACCAGTGAGCTACGAGCAGTACTTC. Translation: CASSPVSYEQYF.

In this sample, this clonotype turned up a few times. The chain recombines TRBV7-9 with TRBJ1-2; D call uncertain. This CDR3 is 13 amino acids long. Germline assignment: CDR1 SEHNR and CDR2 FQNEAQ (reference sequence). Trimming shortened V by 3 bases and J by 2 bases, and 7 bases separated the two germline ends. The CDR3 DNA sequence: TGTGCCAGCAGCTTGGGTTTCAACTATGGCTACACCTTC. This codes for CASSLGFNYGYTF.

This clonotype has just a few counts. This rearrangement joins TRBV6-1 to TRBJ2-4; possibly TRBD2 for D (5 bases). Trimming took off 3 bases at V and 2 bases at J, with 23 bases between the two ends. The CDR3 length is 19 residues. Germline assignment: CDR1 MNHNS and CDR2 SASEGT. The CDR3: CASSEPKGSLQRPKNIQYF. DNA of the CDR3: TGTGCCAGCAGTGAGCCGAAAGGGAGCCTTCAGAGGCCCAAAAACATTCAGTACTTC.

This clonotype appeared many times. The chain carries TRBV6-1 and TRBJ1-2; D is possibly TRBD1 (5 bases). Trimming stripped 5 bases from V and 1 base from J, with 11 bases between. Germline CDR1 is MNHNS and CDR2 is SASEGT. The CDR3 runs to 14 residues. CDR3 DNA: TGTGCCAGCAGTTTACAAGGGGTTAACTATGGCTACACCTTC. It codes for CASSLQGVNYGYTF.

This clonotype was counted only a few times. This rearrangement joins TRBV11-3 to TRBJ2-1; D remains ambiguous. CDR3 length: 16 residues. Germline V lookup: CDR1 SGHNT, CDR2 YENEEA. The V gene lost 2 bases and the J gene lost 0 bases, with 11 bases spanning the gap. The CDR3 bases are TGTGCCAGCAGCTTAATGGGCACGAACTCCTACAATGAGCAGTTCTTC. Protein sequence: CASSLMGTNSYNEQFF.

V is TRBV12-3 or TRBV12-4 and J is TRBJ1-4, with TRBD1 matching over 7 bases. CDR3 length: 14 residues. J gave up 4 bases and V 11 bases, and 10 bases lay outside the gene matches. The DNA for the CDR3 is TGTGCCGGCCGAACGGGACAGCTTAATGAAAAACTGTTTTTT. It yields the protein CAGRTGQLNEKLFF.

This clonotype appeared many times. The V and J genes are TRBV6-1 and TRBJ2-5; D might be TRBD1 or TRBD2, each matching 5 bases. Germline V gene sequence: CDR1 MNHNS, CDR2 SASEGT. V lost 3 bases, J lost 5 bases, and 13 bases lay in between. CDR3 length: 14 amino acids. DNA of the CDR3: TGTGCCAGCAGTGAGGTGGGGGTGGGGGAGACCCAGTACTTC. It is translated as CASSEVGVGETQYF.

A few counts support this clonotype. This chain links TRBV28 with TRBJ1-5, with 9 bases lining up with TRBD1. With V trimmed by 7 bases and J by 3 bases, 7 bases remained unmatched. The germline V gene encodes CDR1 MDHEN and CDR2 SYDVKM. CDR3 length: 15 amino acids. CDR3 sequence (DNA): TGTGCCAGCACGGGGGGACAGGGTTACAATCAGCCCCAGCATTTT. Translation gives CASTGGQGYNQPQHF.

Regarding this clonotype: Being one base from a much bigger clone, this may be a read error. CDR3 sequence reads: CASSGSGRVQPQHF. CDR3 bases: TGTGCCAGCAGTGGTTCAGGGAGAGTTCAGCCCCAGCATTTT. This chain joins TRBV28 and TRBJ1-5; possibly TRBD1 for D (5 bases). The length of the CDR3 is 14 residues. V lost 5 bases and J lost 6, with 14 bases in between. Germline CDR1 and CDR2: MDHEN and SYDVKM.

This clonotype has a count of ten or more. V gene TRBV5-4 combines with J gene TRBJ1-2, with 9 bases that match TRBD1. J gave up 5 bases and V 6 bases, and 8 bases lay outside the gene matches. CDR1 and CDR2 (germline): SGHNT, YYREEE (reference sequence). This CDR3 has 14 amino acids. The CDR3 DNA reads as TGTGCCAGCAACGTCGGGACAGGGACGTATGGCTACACCTTC. Translation gives CASNVGTGTYGYTF.

This clonotype was counted many times. This CDR3 is CASSLGTSVYEQFF. The DNA of the CDR3 is TGTGCCAGCAGCTTAGGGACTAGTGTCTATGAGCAGTTCTTC. J is TRBJ2-1 and V is TRBV7-2, with 7 bases identical to TRBD2. V was clipped by 1 base and J by 8 bases; unmatched bases: 5. The length of the CDR3 is 14 residues. Germline CDR1 is SGHTA and CDR2 is FQGNSA.

This clonotype was observed at least ten times. The chain employs TRBV28 and TRBJ1-2; TRBD1 agrees at 7 bases. The CDR3 runs 15 residues. V dropped 6 bases and J dropped 0; count of bases not matched to a gene: 7. Germline lookup yields CDR1 MDHEN and CDR2 SYDVKM. In DNA form, the CDR3 reads TGTGCCAGCAGCCAAGTGGGACAGCCTAACTATGGCTACACCTTC. It yields the protein CASSQVGQPNYGYTF.

At least ten counts were recorded for this clonotype. The genes are TRBV18 and TRBJ1-3; 9 positions match TRBD1. The germline CDR1 and CDR2 sequences are KGHSH and LQKENI. J gave up 8 bases and V 3 bases, and 5 bases lay outside the gene matches. This CDR3 is built from 14 residues. The CDR3 nucleotides read TGTGCCAGCTCACCCGGGACAGGGAAGGACACCATATATTTT. The encoded protein is CASSPGTGKDTIYF.

This clonotype appeared a few times. CDR3 region: CASSVDGTSGINTDTQYF. CDR3 nucleotides: TGTGCCAGCAGCGTAGATGGGACTAGCGGGATTAACACAGATACGCAGTATTTT. The chain employs TRBV9 and TRBJ2-3, with 13 bases that match TRBD2. The trim removed 0 bases at V and 2 bases at J, leaving 6 bases unmatched. This CDR3 spans 18 amino acids. Germline V gene lookup returns CDR1 SGDLS and CDR2 YYNGEE. The full variable domain, completed using reference TRBV9 and TRBJ2-3, is DSGVTQTPKHLITATGQRVTLRCSPRSGDLSVYWYQQSLDQGLQFLIQYYNGEERAKGNILERFSAQQFPDLHSELNLSSLELGDSALYFCASSVDGTSGINTDTQYFGPGTRLTVL.